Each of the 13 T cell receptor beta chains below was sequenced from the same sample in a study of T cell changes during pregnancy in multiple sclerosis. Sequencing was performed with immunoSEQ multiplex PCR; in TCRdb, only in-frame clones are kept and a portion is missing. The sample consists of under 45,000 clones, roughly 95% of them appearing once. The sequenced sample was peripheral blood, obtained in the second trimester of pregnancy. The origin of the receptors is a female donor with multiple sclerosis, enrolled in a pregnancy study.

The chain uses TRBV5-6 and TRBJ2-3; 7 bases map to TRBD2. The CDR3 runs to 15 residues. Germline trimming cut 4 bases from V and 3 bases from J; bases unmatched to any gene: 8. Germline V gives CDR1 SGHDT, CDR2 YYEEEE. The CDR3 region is CASSPPGLRTDTQYF. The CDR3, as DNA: TGTGCCAGCAGCCCTCCGGGACTACGAACAGATACGCAGTATTTT.

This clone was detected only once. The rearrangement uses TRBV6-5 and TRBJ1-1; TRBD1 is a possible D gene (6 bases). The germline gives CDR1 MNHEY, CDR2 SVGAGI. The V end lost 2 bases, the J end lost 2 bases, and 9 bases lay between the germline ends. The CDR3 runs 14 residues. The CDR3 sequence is CASSYGTPNTEAFF. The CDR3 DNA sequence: TGTGCCAGCAGTTACGGGACACCTAACACTGAAGCTTTCTTT.

The CDR3 loop is CASSFVSGGAGDTQYF. In nucleotides, the CDR3 is TGTGCCAGCAGCTTCGTAAGCGGGGGGGCGGGAGATACGCAGTATTTT. The rearrangement joins TRBV7-2 to TRBJ2-3, with 10 bases that match TRBD2. CDR3 length equals 16 residues. CDR1 and CDR2 (germline): SGHTA, FQGNSA. Trimming removed 3 bases from V and 5 bases from J; junction bases left unmatched: 8.

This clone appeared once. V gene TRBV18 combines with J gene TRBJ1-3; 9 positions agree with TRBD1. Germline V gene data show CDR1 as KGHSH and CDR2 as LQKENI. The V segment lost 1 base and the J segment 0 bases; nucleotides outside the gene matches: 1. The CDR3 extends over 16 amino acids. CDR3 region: CASSPRDRDSGNTIYF. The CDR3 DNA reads TGTGCCAGCTCACCACGGGACAGGGACTCTGGAAACACCATATATTTT.

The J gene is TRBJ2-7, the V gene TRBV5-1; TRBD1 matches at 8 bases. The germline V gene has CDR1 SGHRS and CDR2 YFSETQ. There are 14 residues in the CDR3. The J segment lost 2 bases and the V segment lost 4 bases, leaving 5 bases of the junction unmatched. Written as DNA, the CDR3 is TGCGCCAGCAGCCCAGGGACAGGAGCCTACGAGCAGTACTTC. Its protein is CASSPGTGAYEQYF. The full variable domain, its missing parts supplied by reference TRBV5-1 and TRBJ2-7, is KAGVTQTPRYLIKTRGQQVTLSCSPISGHRSVSWYQQTPGQGLQFLFEYFSETQRNKGNFPGRFSGRQFSNSRSEMNVSTLELGDSALYLCASSPGTGAYEQYFGPGTRLTVT.

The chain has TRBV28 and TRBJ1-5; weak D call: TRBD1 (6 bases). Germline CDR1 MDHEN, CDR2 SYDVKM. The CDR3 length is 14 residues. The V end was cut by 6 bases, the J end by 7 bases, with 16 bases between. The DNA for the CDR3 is TGTGCCAGCAGCCTTACAGGGTTGCGGCAGCCCCAGCATTTT. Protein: CASSLTGLRQPQHF.

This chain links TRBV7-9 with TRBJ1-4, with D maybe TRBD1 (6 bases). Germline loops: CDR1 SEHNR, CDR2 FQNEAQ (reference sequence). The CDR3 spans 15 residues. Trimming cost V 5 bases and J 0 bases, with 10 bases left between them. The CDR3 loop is CASSLQGPTNEKLFF. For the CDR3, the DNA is TGTGCCAGCAGCCTACAGGGTCCAACTAATGAAAAACTGTTTTTT.

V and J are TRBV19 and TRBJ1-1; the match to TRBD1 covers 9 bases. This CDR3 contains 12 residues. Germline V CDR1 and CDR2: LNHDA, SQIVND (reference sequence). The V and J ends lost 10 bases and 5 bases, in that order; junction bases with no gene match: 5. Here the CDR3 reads CATHRGPTEAFF. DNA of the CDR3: TGTGCCACACACAGGGGGCCGACTGAAGCTTTCTTT.

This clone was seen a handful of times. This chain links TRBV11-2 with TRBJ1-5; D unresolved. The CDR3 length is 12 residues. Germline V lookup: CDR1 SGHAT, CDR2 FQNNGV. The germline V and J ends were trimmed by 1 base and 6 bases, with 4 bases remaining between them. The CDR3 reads CASSLGGQPQHF. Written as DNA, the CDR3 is TGTGCCAGCAGCTTAGGCGGTCAGCCCCAGCATTTT.

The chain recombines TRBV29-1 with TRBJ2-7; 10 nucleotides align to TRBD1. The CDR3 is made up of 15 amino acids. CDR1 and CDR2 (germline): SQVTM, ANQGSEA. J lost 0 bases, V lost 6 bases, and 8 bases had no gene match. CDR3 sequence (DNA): TGCAGCGTCTCCGGGACAGGGGCTGCCTCCTACGAGCAGTACTTC. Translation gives CSVSGTGAASYEQYF.

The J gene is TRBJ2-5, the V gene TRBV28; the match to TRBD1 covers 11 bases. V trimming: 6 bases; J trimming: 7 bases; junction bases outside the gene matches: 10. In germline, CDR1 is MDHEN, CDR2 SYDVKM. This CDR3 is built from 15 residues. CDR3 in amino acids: CASRGGQGEVWTQYF. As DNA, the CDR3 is TGTGCCAGCAGGGGGGGACAGGGGGAAGTTTGGACCCAGTACTTC.

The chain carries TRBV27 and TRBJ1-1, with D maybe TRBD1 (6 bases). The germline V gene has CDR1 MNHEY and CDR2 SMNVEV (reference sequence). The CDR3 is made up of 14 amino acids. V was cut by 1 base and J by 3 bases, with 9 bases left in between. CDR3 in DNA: TGTGCCAGCAGTTTATTGGGGGCGGACACTGAAGCTTTCTTT. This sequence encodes CASSLLGADTEAFF.

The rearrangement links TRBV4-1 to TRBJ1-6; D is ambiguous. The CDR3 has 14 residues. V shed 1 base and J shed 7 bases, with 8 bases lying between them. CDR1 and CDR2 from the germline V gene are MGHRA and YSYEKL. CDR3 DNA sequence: TGCGCCAGCAGCCAAGTAGAAAGCAATTCACCCCTCCACTTT. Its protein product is CASSQVESNSPLHF.